The 14 T cell receptor beta chains in this list originate from one sample, sequenced in a study of OX40 agonist ivuxolimab in advanced cancers. Data came from immunoSEQ multiplex PCR; TCRdb stores just in-frame clones and leaves some out. Here the sample spans thousands of clones, 75% to 85% being singletons. The sample here was CD4+ or CD8+ T cells sorted from blood, taken in a trial of the OX40 agonist ivuxolimab. Source of these receptors: an adult with an advanced solid tumor such as melanoma, head and neck, liver or kidney cancer.

By share of the sample, this clone is medium-sized (0.01 to 0.1%). The chain uses TRBV4-3 and TRBJ2-7; 8 nucleotides align to TRBD2. V gave up 0 bases and J gave up 3 bases; unmatched junction bases: 10. This CDR3 is 17 amino acids long. The V gene's germline CDR1 is LGHNA and CDR2 YSLEER. CDR3: CASSQDLQAGEIYEQYF. CDR3 nucleotides: TGCGCCAGCAGCCAAGATCTCCAAGCGGGGGAGATCTACGAGCAGTACTTC.

The count of this clone is one. This rearrangement joins TRBV25-1 to TRBJ2-2, with D perhaps given as TRBD1 or TRBD2 (5 bases each). This CDR3 region has 16 residues. Germline loops: CDR1 MGHDK, CDR2 SYGVNS. Trimming took off 4 bases at V and 1 base at J, with 13 bases between the two ends. The CDR3 spells CASSGWDARNTGELFF. CDR3 in DNA: TGTGCCAGCAGTGGTTGGGACGCCCGGAACACCGGGGAGCTGTTTTTT.

The J gene is TRBJ2-1, the V gene TRBV12-5, with TRBD1 as a possible D gene (7 bases). Trimming removed 3 bases from V and 4 bases from J, with 22 bases in between. From germline, CDR1 is LGHNT and CDR2 FRNRAP. The CDR3 totals 18 residues. The CDR3 loop reads CASGFSLSGRGEYNEQFF. Here the CDR3 DNA reads TGTGCTAGTGGTTTTTCCCTCTCGGGCAGGGGGGAATACAATGAGCAGTTCTTC.

J is TRBJ1-3 and V is TRBV6-1; 7 nucleotides agree with TRBD1. This CDR3 is built from 13 residues. J gave up 2 bases and V 10 bases, and 5 bases lay outside the gene matches. CDR1 and CDR2 (germline): MNHNS, SASEGT. The CDR3 loop is CATSTGAGNTIYF. DNA of the CDR3: TGTGCCACTTCTACAGGGGCTGGAAACACCATATATTTT.

The V gene is TRBV9, the J gene TRBJ2-3, with unresolved D. CDR1 and CDR2 (germline): SGDLS, YYNGEE. The CDR3 has 16 residues. V was shortened by 3 bases and J by 0 bases, with 14 bases between the two germline ends. CDR3 DNA: TGTGCCAGCAGCGCCGCGACTGTTCCTAGCACAGATACGCAGTATTTT. It yields the protein CASSAATVPSTDTQYF.

The genes are TRBV27 and TRBJ2-7; the D gene is possibly TRBD2 (7 bases). CDR3 length: 14 residues. The V gene lost 5 bases and the J gene lost 7 bases, with 18 bases spanning the gap. Germline loops: CDR1 MNHEY, CDR2 SMNVEV (reference sequence). The CDR3 here is CASSKPRRGAEQYF. CDR3 DNA: TGTGCCAGCAGTAAACCCCGTCGGGGGGCTGAGCAGTACTTC.

CDR3 sequence reads: CASSVGGPWGLAREQYF. The CDR3 DNA sequence: TGTGCCAGCAGCGTAGGAGGGCCCTGGGGACTAGCGCGAGAGCAGTACTTC. The chain uses TRBV9 and TRBJ2-7, with 10 bases lining up with TRBD2. Germline CDR1 is SGDLS and CDR2 is YYNGEE. Losses at the gene ends were 0 bases for V and 7 bases for J; bases not matched to a gene: 13. The CDR3 extends over 17 amino acids.

The V call is TRBV6-6, the J call TRBJ2-1, with a tentative D call TRBD2 (6 bases). V dropped 3 bases and J dropped 4 bases, with 16 bases sitting between them. The CDR3 spans 16 residues. Germline CDR1 and CDR2: MNHNY and SVGAGI (reference sequence). The DNA for the CDR3 is TGTGCCAGCAGTTATCTGGCGTCAGCGGGTTACAATGAGCAGTTCTTC. As protein: CASSYLASAGYNEQFF.

The chain uses TRBV9 and TRBJ1-1; D perhaps matches TRBD1 (5 bases). The CDR3 is made up of 14 amino acids. Trimming removed 5 bases at V and 4 bases at J, with 15 bases between. The germline gives CDR1 SGDLS, CDR2 YYNGEE. This chain's CDR3 is CASSEGPGFTEAFF. DNA for the CDR3: TGTGCCAGCAGTGAGGGACCAGGGTTCACTGAAGCTTTCTTT.

This clone was picked up a small number of times. The V gene is TRBV18, the J gene TRBJ1-1, with TRBD1 matching over 8 bases. The CDR3 consists of 14 residues. Germline CDR1 and CDR2: KGHSH and LQKENI. V was clipped by 6 bases and J by 0 bases; unmatched bases: 3. CDR3 bases: TGTGCCAGCTCGTCGGACAGGGTGAACACTGAAGCTTTCTTT. Translation gives CASSSDRVNTEAFF.

DNA of the CDR3: TGTGCCAGTAGTATAGGGCCCTTTACAACTAATGAAAAACTGTTTTTT. Its translation is CASSIGPFTTNEKLFF. The rearrangement links TRBV19 to TRBJ1-4; D not certain. Germline CDR1 reads LNHDA; CDR2 reads SQIVND (reference sequence). The CDR3 sequence is 16 residues long. The germline V and J ends were trimmed by 1 base and 0 bases, with 9 bases remaining between them.

The chain uses TRBV5-1 and TRBJ2-1; 12 positions agree with TRBD2. V shed 4 bases, J shed 8 bases, and the junction held 7 bases outside the gene matches. The CDR3 is 15 residues long. The germline V gene encodes CDR1 SGHRS and CDR2 YFSETQ. This chain's CDR3 is CASSLAGGLFYEQFF. CDR3 nucleotides: TGCGCCAGCAGCCTAGCGGGGGGGCTATTCTATGAGCAGTTCTTC.

This clone was recorded once. This chain joins TRBV2 and TRBJ2-3, with no clear D. This CDR3 comprises 15 residues. Germline CDR1 SNHLY, CDR2 FYNNEI. V dropped 3 bases and J dropped 0 bases, with 10 bases sitting between them. The DNA of the CDR3 is TGTGCCAGCAGTGACGATTGGGAAAGCACAGATACGCAGTATTTT. It encodes CASSDDWESTDTQYF. The complete variable domain, with remaining parts taken from reference TRBV2 and TRBJ2-3, reads EPEVTQTPSHQVTQMGQEVILRCVPISNHLYFYWYRQILGQKVEFLVSFYNNEISEKSEIFDDQFSVERPDGSNFTLKIRSTKLEDSAMYFCASSDDWESTDTQYFGPGTRLTVL.

The V call is TRBV4-1, the J call TRBJ2-7, with 11 bases matching TRBD2. With V trimmed by 0 bases and J by 1 base, 5 bases remained unmatched. The germline V gene encodes CDR1 MGHRA and CDR2 YSYEKL. This CDR3 region has 17 residues. CDR3 in amino acids: CASSQEDASGGSYEQYF. CDR3 in DNA: TGCGCCAGCAGCCAAGAAGACGCTAGCGGGGGGTCCTACGAGCAGTACTTC.